The sequence of this T cell receptor beta chain was determined in a study of human T cells and chemical hapten exposure. MiXCR, applied by TCRdb to the RACE reads, yields one record per CDR3 protein. The sample records approximately 38,000 distinct CDR3 sequences, roughly a tenth being singletons. This clonotype was found a few times. Its antigen is currently unknown. General study findings and limits: DPC sensitization left the count of TCRs above 1 in 1000 unchanged. Relative to controls, expanded TCRs formed significantly more large CDR3 similarity clusters. Expanded TCR counts at PT1 were positively correlated with the patch test score.

The CDR3 spans 17 residues. Trimming shortened V by 11 bases and J by 0 bases, and 20 bases separated the two germline ends. Germline loops: CDR1 MNHEY, CDR2 SVGEGT. As for time point: pre-sensitization, week 0. Treatment meaning: therapeutic diphenylcyclopropenone sensitization with weekly scalp DPC. The chain is built from TRBV6-2 or TRBV6-3 and TRBJ2-6, with D maybe TRBD1 (6 bases). The sequence derives from a man aged 30 to 39 with alopecia areata. Some clones in this sample may be carry-over from other donors' samples. Material: whole blood, obtained in connection with sensitization to the hapten diphenylcyclopropenone (DPC). In nucleotides, the CDR3 is TGTGCCGCTGGCGGCCGGACAGCAAGCTCTGGGGCCAACGTCCTGACTTTC. Residues: CAAGGRTASSGANVLTF.